This TCR beta chain originates from a study of lymphopenia after photon versus proton radiotherapy. CDR1 and CDR2 from the germline V gene are SGHTA and FQGNSA. This CDR3 is built from 16 residues. J lost 5 bases, V lost 5 bases, and 8 bases had no gene match. Using immunoSEQ multiplex PCR, the repertoire was profiled, and TCRdb retains in-frame clones only, with some absent. This sample has about 45,000 clones; about 85% occur once, and the top ten carry over 2%. The genes are TRBV7-2 and TRBJ2-3; 12 bases agree with TRBD1. The TCR originated in a man between 40 and 49 years old with gastric cancer. Sequencing was performed on peripheral blood, taken from a patient treated with photon-based radiotherapy. The CDR3 loop reads CASSPPGQGAIDTQYF. The CDR3 DNA reads TGTGCCAGCAGCCCGCCGGGACAGGGGGCAATAGATACGCAGTATTTT. The full variable domain, its missing parts supplied by reference TRBV7-2 and TRBJ2-3, is GAGVSQSPSNKVTEKGKDVELRCDPISGHTALYWYRQSLGQGLEFLIYFQGNSAPDKSGLPSDRFSAERTGGSVSTLTIQRTQQEDSAVYLCASSPPGQGAIDTQYFGPGTRLTVL.